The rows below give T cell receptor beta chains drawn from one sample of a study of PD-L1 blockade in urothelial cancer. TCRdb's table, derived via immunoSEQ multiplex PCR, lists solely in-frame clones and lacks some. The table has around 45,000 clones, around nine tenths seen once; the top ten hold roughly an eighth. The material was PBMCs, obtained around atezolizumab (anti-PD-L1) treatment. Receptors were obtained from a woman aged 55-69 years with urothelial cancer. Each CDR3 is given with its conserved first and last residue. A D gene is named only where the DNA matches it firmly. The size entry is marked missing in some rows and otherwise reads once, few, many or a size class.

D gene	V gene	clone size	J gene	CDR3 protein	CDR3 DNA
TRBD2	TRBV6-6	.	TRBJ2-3	CASRSGTRVRDTQYF	TGTGCCAGCAGGTCCGGGACTAGGGTGAGAGATACGCAGTATTTT
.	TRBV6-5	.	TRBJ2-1	CASSPGRLGNEQFF	TGTGCCAGCAGTCCGGGTCGCTTGGGCAATGAGCAGTTCTTC
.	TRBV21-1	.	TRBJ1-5	CASSDDRLVQPQHF	TGTGCCAGCAGCGACGACAGGTTGGTACAGCCCCAGCATTTT
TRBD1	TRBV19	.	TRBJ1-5	CASSASGGGRQPQHF	TGTGCCAGTAGTGCCTCAGGGGGCGGGAGACAGCCCCAGCATTTT
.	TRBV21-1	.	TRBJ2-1	CASSKGGRVPRAGNEQFF	TGTGCCAGCAGCAAAGGGGGGAGGGTCCCACGTGCGGGAAATGAGCAGTTCTTC
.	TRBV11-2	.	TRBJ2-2	CASSLDVTGELFF	TGTGCCAGCAGCTTAGACGTCACCGGGGAGCTGTTTTTT
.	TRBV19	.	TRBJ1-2	CASSIHSDGYTF	TGTGCCAGTAGTATTCATTCAGATGGCTACACCTTC
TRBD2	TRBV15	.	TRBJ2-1	CATSRDARAGKYNEQFF	TGTGCCACCAGCAGAGATGCGCGAGCGGGGAAATACAATGAGCAGTTCTTC
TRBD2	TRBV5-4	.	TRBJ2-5	CASSRIAGSHETQYF	TGTGCCAGCAGCCGGATAGCGGGATCCCATGAGACCCAGTACTTC
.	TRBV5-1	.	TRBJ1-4	CASSLFSLNEKLFF	TGCGCCAGCAGCTTGTTCTCCCTTAATGAAAAACTGTTTTTT
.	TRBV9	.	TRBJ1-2	CASSVVAGNYGYTF	TGTGCCAGCAGCGTAGTTGCAGGGAACTATGGCTACACCTTC
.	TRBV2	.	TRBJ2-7	CASSPFSREQYF	TGTGCCAGCAGTCCCTTCTCTAGAGAGCAGTACTTC
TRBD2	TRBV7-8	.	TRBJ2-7	CASSLGTSGTYEQYF	TGTGCCAGCAGCTTAGGGACTAGCGGGACCTACGAGCAGTACTTC
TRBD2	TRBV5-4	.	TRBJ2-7	CASSLRGLAVYEQYF	TGTGCCAGCAGCTTGCGGGGACTAGCGGTCTACGAGCAGTACTTC
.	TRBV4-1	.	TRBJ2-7	CASSHYRTSVPSSYEQYF	TGCGCCAGCAGTCACTATCGGACAAGTGTCCCTAGCTCCTACGAGCAGTACTTC
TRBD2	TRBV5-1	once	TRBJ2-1	CASKEGLAGGPAYNEQFF	TGCGCCAGCAAAGAGGGACTAGCGGGGGGGCCGGCGTACAATGAGCAGTTCTTC
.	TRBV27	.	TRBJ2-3	CASSLTGPRVDTQYF	TGTGCCAGCAGTCTCACCGGGCCGCGGGTAGATACGCAGTATTTT
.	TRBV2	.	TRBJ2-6	CASRGDRTSGANVLTF	TGTGCCAGCAGGGGAGACCGGACCTCTGGGGCCAACGTCCTGACTTTC
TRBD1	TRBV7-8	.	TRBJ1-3	CASSLAVTGVPGNTIYF	TGTGCCAGCAGCTTAGCGGTGACAGGGGTCCCTGGAAACACCATATATTTT
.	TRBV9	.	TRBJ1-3	CASSVALGSLSGNTIYF	TGTGCCAGCAGCGTAGCTTTGGGGAGCCTCTCTGGAAACACCATATATTTT
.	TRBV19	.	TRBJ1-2	CASSMSADGGGYTF	TGTGCCAGTAGTATGTCGGCAGACGGCGGTGGCTACACCTTC
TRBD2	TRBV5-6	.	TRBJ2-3	CASSRTRRALTDTQYF	TGTGCCAGCAGCCGGACTAGAAGGGCCCTCACAGATACGCAGTATTTT
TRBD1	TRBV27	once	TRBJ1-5	CASRQGQGYNQPQHF	TGTGCCAGCAGACAAGGACAGGGCTACAATCAGCCCCAGCATTTT
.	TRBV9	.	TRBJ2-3	CASSARQLGADTQYF	TGTGCCAGCAGCGCCCGACAGTTAGGAGCAGATACGCAGTATTTT
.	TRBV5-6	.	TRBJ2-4	CASSLMQGIGRQYF	TGTGCCAGCAGCTTGATGCAGGGGATTGGTCGTCAGTACTTC
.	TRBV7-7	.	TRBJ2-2	CASSYGLNTGELFF	TGTGCCAGCAGCTACGGACTGAACACCGGGGAGCTGTTTTTT
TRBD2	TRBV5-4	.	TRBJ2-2	CASSLGLAGGTGELFF	TGTGCCAGCAGCCTAGGACTGGCGGGGGGAACCGGGGAGCTGTTTTTT
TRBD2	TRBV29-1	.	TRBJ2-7	CSVEGASSGGGYEQYF	TGCAGCGTTGAAGGCGCGTCTAGCGGGGGGGGTTACGAGCAGTACTTC
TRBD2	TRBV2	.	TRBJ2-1	CASIVGMSSGGRSYNEQFF	TGTGCCAGCATTGTGGGGATGAGTAGCGGGGGTAGATCCTACAATGAGCAGTTCTTC
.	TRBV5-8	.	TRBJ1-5	CASSLATGRGQPQHF	TGTGCCAGCAGCTTGGCCACAGGGAGGGGTCAGCCCCAGCATTTT
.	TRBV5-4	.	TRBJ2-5	CASSSDRRQETQYF	TGTGCCAGCAGCTCGGACAGACGTCAAGAGACCCAGTACTTC
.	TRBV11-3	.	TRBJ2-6	CASFEKSGANVLTF	TGTGCCAGCTTTGAGAAGTCCGGGGCCAACGTCCTGACTTTC
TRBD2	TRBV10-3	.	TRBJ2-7	CATRYPGGSYEQYF	TGTGCCACTAGATACCCGGGGGGGTCCTACGAGCAGTACTTC
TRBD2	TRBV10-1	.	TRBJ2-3	CASSESPAGAADTQYF	TGCGCCAGCAGTGAGAGCCCTGCGGGAGCCGCAGATACGCAGTATTTT
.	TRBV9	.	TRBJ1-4	CASSVGWGQEEKLFF	TGTGCCAGCAGCGTAGGGTGGGGGCAAGAGGAAAAACTGTTTTTT
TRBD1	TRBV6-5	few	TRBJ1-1	CASSGTGATEAFF	TGTGCCAGCAGTGGGACAGGGGCTACTGAAGCTTTCTTT
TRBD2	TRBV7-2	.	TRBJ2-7	CASSLGASGYEQYF	TGTGCCAGCAGCTTAGGCGCTAGCGGATACGAGCAGTACTTC
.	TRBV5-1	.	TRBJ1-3	CASSTEGGPGNTIYF	TGCGCCAGCAGCACCGAGGGGGGGCCTGGAAACACCATATATTTT
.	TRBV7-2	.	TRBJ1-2	CASSATGLNYGYTF	TGTGCCAGCAGTGCTACAGGCCTTAACTATGGCTACACCTTC
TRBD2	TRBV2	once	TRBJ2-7	CASSDLAGGPVEQYF	TGTGCCAGCAGTGACCTAGCGGGGGGCCCAGTCGAGCAGTACTTC
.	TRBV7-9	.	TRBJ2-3	CASSLVSIATSTDTQYF	TGTGCCAGCAGCTTAGTATCGATAGCCACTAGCACAGATACGCAGTATTTT
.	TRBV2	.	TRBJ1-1	CASSDWGSGGKPEAFF	TGTGCCAGCAGTGATTGGGGGTCTGGGGGGAAGCCTGAAGCTTTCTTT
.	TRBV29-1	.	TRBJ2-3	CSVEDTGLDGETQYF	TGCAGCGTTGAAGATACTGGCCTCGACGGGGAGACGCAGTATTTT
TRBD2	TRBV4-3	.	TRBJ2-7	CASSQGLAGGSYEQYF	TGCGCCAGCAGCCAAGGACTAGCGGGGGGCTCCTACGAGCAGTACTTC
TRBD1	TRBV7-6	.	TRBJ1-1	CASTAKQGGFTEAFF	TGTGCCAGCACCGCGAAACAGGGGGGGTTCACTGAAGCTTTCTTT
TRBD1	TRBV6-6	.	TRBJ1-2	CASRSLQGATDGYTF	TGTGCCAGCAGATCCCTCCAGGGGGCGACGGATGGCTACACCTTC
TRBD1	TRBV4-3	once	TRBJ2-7	CASSQDPRTGHYEQYF	TGCGCCAGCAGCCAAGATCCCCGGACAGGACACTACGAGCAGTACTTC